This TCR beta chain was profiled in a study of CD8 T cells in ankylosing spondylitis. Study-level points and caveats: Disease-linked clones reportedly showed significant enrichment in matched ankylosing spondylitis synovial fluid. Ankylosing spondylitis blood seemed to carry a telltale TCR beta motif made of under ten highly homologous variants.

The authors made TCR beta libraries by quantitative 5'-RACE with molecular barcodes. Using its own MiXCR run on the 5' RACE reads, TCRdb lists one record per CDR3 protein. This sample has 150,000 to 200,000 distinct CDR3 sequences, with approximately 18% found just once. Trimming pared 0 bases from V and 5 bases from J, leaving 10 bases between. Germline CDR1 is SNHLY and CDR2 is FYNNEI. The CDR3 is 15 residues long. This clonotype appeared many times. Its antigen is not identified. The specimen sequenced was blood, either unsorted or a sorted T cell fraction (not recorded which). The chain links TRBV2 to TRBJ2-2; D unclear. This clonotype was sampled from a male donor aged 10-35 years with ankylosing spondylitis or in good health (not recorded which). This CDR3 is CASSEARWRTGELFF. CDR3 DNA: TGTGCCAGCAGTGAAGCGCGGTGGCGGACCGGGGAGCTGTTTTTT.